This T cell receptor beta chain was identified in a study of beta chain features in type 1 diabetes. General study points: The similarity of naive, central memory and Treg TCRB repertoires appeared greater among patients than among healthy donors. All four CD4+ subsets from Type 1 diabetes patients carried moderately but significantly shorter TCRB CDR3s.

It was via CD45RO/CCR7/CD25/CD127/CD95/CD27 that CD4+ naive, central memory, regulatory and stem cell-like memory cells were sorted. Every bit of the isolated RNA underwent reverse transcription, so sequencing read expressed TCRB transcripts. Clones were read by immunoSEQ multiplex PCR, and TCRdb kept only the in-frame ones, dropping some. This table holds about 230,000 clones, around 15% found once. This clone was seen only a few times. The antigen is undetermined. Unmatched junction bases numbered 6, after V lost 1 base and J lost 12 bases. This CDR3 contains 13 residues. Germline CDR1 is SGHDN and CDR2 is FVKESK.

The V call is TRBV14, the J call TRBJ2-1, with 7 bases aligning to TRBD2. The source of this sequence is a man aged 30-40 years with type 1 diabetes. The specimen was naive CD4+ T cells from blood. The CDR3 loop is CASSQASSGPQFF. Here the CDR3 DNA reads TGTGCCAGCAGCCAAGCCAGTAGCGGGCCGCAGTTCTTC.